This TCR beta chain was sequenced for a study of blood T cell repertoires in COVID-19. Study in general: Donors in the United States, Italy and Spain gave samples during acute or convalescent COVID-19.

Produced via immunoSEQ multiplex PCR; TCRdb's table is partial and in-frame only. Among approximately 220,000 clones listed, more than 75% were seen once. The junction had 3 bases not matched to a gene; V was cut back by 0 bases and J by 1 base. CDR1 is SGHTA, CDR2 FQGTGA, per germline. The CDR3 is 15 amino acids. This clone showed up just once. The sample comprised peripheral blood. The chain carries TRBV7-3 and TRBJ2-7, with 7 bases identical to TRBD2. This receptor was taken from a man aged 60 to 69 with acute or convalescent COVID-19. CDR3 nucleotide sequence: TGTGCCAGCAGCTTAACCACGGGGGGATCCTACGAGCAGTACTTC. It translates to CASSLTTGGSYEQYF.